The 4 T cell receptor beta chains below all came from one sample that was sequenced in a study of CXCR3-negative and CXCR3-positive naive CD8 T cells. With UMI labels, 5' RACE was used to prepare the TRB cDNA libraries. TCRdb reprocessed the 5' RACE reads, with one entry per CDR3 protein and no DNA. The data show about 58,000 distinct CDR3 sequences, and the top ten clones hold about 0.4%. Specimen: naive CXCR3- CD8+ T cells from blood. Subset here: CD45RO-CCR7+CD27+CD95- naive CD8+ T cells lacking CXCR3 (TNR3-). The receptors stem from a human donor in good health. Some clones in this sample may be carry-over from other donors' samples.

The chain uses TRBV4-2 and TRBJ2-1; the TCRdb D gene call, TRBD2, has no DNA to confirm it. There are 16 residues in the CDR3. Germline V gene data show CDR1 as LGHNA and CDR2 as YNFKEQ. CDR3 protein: CASSQVPAGGYNEQFF.

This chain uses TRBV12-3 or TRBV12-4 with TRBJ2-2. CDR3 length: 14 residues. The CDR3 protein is CASSLRGGPGELFF.

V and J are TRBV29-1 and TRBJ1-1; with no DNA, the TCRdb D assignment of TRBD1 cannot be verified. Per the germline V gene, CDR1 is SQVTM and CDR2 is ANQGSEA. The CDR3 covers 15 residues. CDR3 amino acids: CSVNYPRPGNTEAFF.

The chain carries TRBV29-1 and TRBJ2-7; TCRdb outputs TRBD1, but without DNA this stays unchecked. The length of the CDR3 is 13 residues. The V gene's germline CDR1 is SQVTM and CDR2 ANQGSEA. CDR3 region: CSVRQANSYEQYF.